This TCR beta chain stems from a study of T cells in localized non-small cell lung cancer (dated by TCRdb to the early 2020s). Study-level background: The study examined T cell repertoires in roughly 240 patients with early-stage NSCLC and compared tumors with uninvolved tumor-adjacent lungs. Of the NSCLC patients, 120 to 150 were male and roughly 110 were female, and the mean age was approximately 66 years. All 250 or so NSCLC patients in the cohort were treatment-naive and had localized lung tumors that were resected. Findings and caveats that apply to the study as a whole: Because multi-region sequencing of the tumors was not done, intratumor heterogeneity could not be ruled out. Because the study design was exploratory, TCR variables were selected using unadjusted p-values without false-discovery rate correction. A median of 57 of the top 100 tumor clones turned up in the paired uninvolved adjacent lung, and 25 to 30 of those clones also ranked among the top 100 of that same adjacent lung. Uninvolved tumor-adjacent lung showed the highest T cell clonality, higher than tumor, which suggests more focused antigenic responses in the uninvolved tumor-adjacent lung. Higher T cell density in blood was associated with longer overall survival, whereas higher clonality in adjacent lung was associated with shorter survival.

At diagnosis, peripheral blood, uninvolved tumor-adjacent lung and tumor were collected and stored as a combination of fresh-frozen and FFPE material. The immunoSEQ Assay was used to sequence TCR beta CDR3 regions from DNA. In the paper's pipeline: T cell density was computed as TCR beta template counts normalized to usable DNA estimated by amplifying housekeeping genes. Richness was estimated using the preseqR package, with extrapolation to 400,000 templates for PBMC samples and to 120,000 templates for tissue samples. Clonality was taken to be one minus Pielou's evenness. Differential abundance testing on productive amino-acid clonotypes, with a minimum total count of 5 and an alpha of 0.1, was used to identify tissue-enriched TCRs. The Jaccard Index and the Morisita Overlap Index were used to measure repertoire overlap between compartments. GLIPH grouped TCR beta CDR3s together with public tetramer-defined viral CDR3s, and a viral motif had to include at least three viral sequences and also show V-gene enrichment. The table comes from immuneACCESS by way of TCRdb, which keeps in-frame sequences with V and J called. Part of the clones is missing from these tables; in studies checked, under half for an unresolved V gene and the rest for unknown reasons. V, J and clone size are taken as reported in that table, and D and trimming were inferred from the DNA itself. For this sample the table gives approximately 3,200 clones, of which around 22% were detected only once. The top ten clonotypes cover 21% of the sample.

This clone appeared once. Which antigen it targets is not known. Within one base of it there is no much larger clone, and no base qualities were kept. Taken from the germline V gene (reference sequence), the CDR1 and CDR2 loops are LNHDA and SQIVND. Germline trimming amounts to 7 bases on V and 3 bases on J, with 7 as the count of junction bases outside the gene matches. Including the terminal cysteine and phenylalanine, the CDR3 comprises 16 residues. CDR3 DNA is the only sequence kept; it has 48 bases, read in frame from the first base. The receptor was isolated from a man aged 35-75 years with stage I lung adenocarcinoma. The input for sequencing was lung tumor tissue, taken before any cancer treatment. Here the chain combines TRBV19 and TRBJ2-2, with 11 junctional bases fitting TRBD1. Here is the DNA: TGTGCCAGTATCCACCGGGACAGGGGGTACACCGGGGAGCTGTTTTTT. This is translated as CASIHRDRGYTGELFF.